Below are 8 T cell receptor beta chains sequenced from a single sample in a study of cytomegalovirus exposure and HLA in healthy donors. In the PCR, 60 Vbeta and 13 Jbeta primers were used. Measured with immunoSEQ multiplex PCR; TCRdb has only the in-frame clones, and not every one. The table lists fewer than 150,000 clones, just under 80% of them singletons. The sequencing input was PBMCs. The receptors come from a man aged 25 to 40 in good health and CMV-seronegative.

This rearrangement joins TRBV6-5 to TRBJ1-1; D is ambiguous. Germline lookup yields CDR1 MNHEY and CDR2 SVGAGI. V shed 6 bases and J shed 4 bases, with 12 bases lying between them. This CDR3 has 13 residues. The CDR3 coding sequence is TGTGCCAGCAGATCTTTGTCGGGCACTGAAGCTTTCTTT. Residues: CASRSLSGTEAFF.

This clone was detected only once. V and J are TRBV5-1 and TRBJ2-7; TRBD2 matches 12 bases. This CDR3 spans 16 amino acids. J lost 2 bases, V lost 0 bases, and 3 bases had no gene match. The V gene's germline CDR1 is SGHRS and CDR2 YFSETQ. CDR3 DNA sequence: TGCGCCAGCAGCTTGGTGACTAGCGGGGGAGCCTACGAGCAGTACTTC. Translating gives CASSLVTSGGAYEQYF.

The chain carries TRBV27 and TRBJ1-6; 8 bases align to TRBD1. The J segment lost 6 bases and the V segment lost 6 bases, leaving 7 bases of the junction unmatched. This CDR3 region has 15 residues. CDR1 is MNHEY and CDR2 is SMNVEV in the germline V gene (reference sequence). The CDR3 sequence is CASRNRQGINSPLHF. CDR3 DNA sequence: TGTGCCAGCAGGAACCGACAGGGGATTAATTCACCCCTCCACTTT.

The rearrangement uses TRBV5-6 and TRBJ1-2; the match to TRBD1 covers 8 bases. The germline CDR1 and CDR2 sequences are SGHDT and YYEEEE. With 4 bases clipped from V and 2 bases from J, the junction kept 7 bases outside the gene matches. The CDR3 has 15 residues. The CDR3 spells CASSMRDRRNYGYTF. The CDR3 DNA reads TGTGCCAGCAGCATGAGGGACAGGAGAAACTATGGCTACACCTTC.

This sequence joins TRBV27 and TRBJ2-2; D gene uncertain. The CDR3 loop spans 14 amino acids. The germline V and J ends were trimmed by 3 bases and 2 bases, with 7 bases remaining between them. Germline V gives CDR1 MNHEY, CDR2 SMNVEV (reference sequence). The DNA for the CDR3 is TGTGCCAGCAGTTTGGCCTTCAACACCGGGGAGCTGTTTTTT. Its protein is CASSLAFNTGELFF.

The rearrangement joins TRBV6-6 to TRBJ2-7; possible D gene TRBD2, 5 bases. The CDR3 length is 14 residues. Trimming pared 2 bases from V and 5 bases from J, leaving 13 bases between. Germline V CDR1 and CDR2: MNHNY, SVGAGI (reference sequence). The CDR3 DNA reads TGTGCCAGCAGTTACGAGGGTTTGGGCAACGAGCAGTACTTC. This translates into CASSYEGLGNEQYF.

The rearrangement links TRBV5-1 to TRBJ1-1; D perhaps matches TRBD1 (6 bases). Deletions cut 8 bases from V and 1 base from J, with 15 bases between. The CDR3 consists of 14 residues. Germline V gene lookup returns CDR1 SGHRS and CDR2 YFSETQ. CDR3 loop: CASSRGGENTEAFF. Written as DNA, the CDR3 is TGCGCCAGTTCCCGAGGGGGAGAGAACACTGAAGCTTTCTTT.

The chain employs TRBV5-1 and TRBJ1-1; D ambiguous. Deletions cut 4 bases from V and 4 bases from J, with 11 bases between. This CDR3 spans 13 amino acids. The germline CDR1 and CDR2 sequences are SGHRS and YFSETQ. CDR3 in DNA: TGCGCCAGCAGCCAAGCGGGCGGCACTGAAGCTTTCTTT. Protein product: CASSQAGGTEAFF.